This TCR beta chain was sequenced in a study of T cell clonotyping in hematopoietic cell transplantation. Study results and caveats: At the given depth, recipient repertoires were over 95% de novo clonotypes. Higher Inverse Simpson Index values in graft donor and pretransplant recipient predicted broader posttransplant TCR diversity. Pathologically expanded recipient clonotypes increased progressively from day 30 to day 180 as diversity fell.

Trimming left V 5 bases short and J 5 bases short, with 18 bases between. The germline gives CDR1 SGHTA, CDR2 FQGTGA. The CDR3 contains 15 residues. Regarding this clone: Its antigen is unknown.

Using immunoSEQ multiplex PCR, the repertoire was profiled, and TCRdb retains in-frame clones only, with some absent. Here the sample spans fewer than 30,000 clones, approximately 94% being singletons. What was sequenced was peripheral blood mononuclear cells. This TCR was sampled from a middle-aged man in good health. Some clones in this sample may be carry-over from other donors' samples. The chain is built from TRBV7-3 and TRBJ1-1; D possibly corresponds to TRBD1 (5 bases). CDR3 sequence reads: CASSLQAWPGTEAFF. The CDR3 DNA is TGTGCCAGCAGCCTACAGGCCTGGCCCGGGACTGAAGCTTTCTTT.